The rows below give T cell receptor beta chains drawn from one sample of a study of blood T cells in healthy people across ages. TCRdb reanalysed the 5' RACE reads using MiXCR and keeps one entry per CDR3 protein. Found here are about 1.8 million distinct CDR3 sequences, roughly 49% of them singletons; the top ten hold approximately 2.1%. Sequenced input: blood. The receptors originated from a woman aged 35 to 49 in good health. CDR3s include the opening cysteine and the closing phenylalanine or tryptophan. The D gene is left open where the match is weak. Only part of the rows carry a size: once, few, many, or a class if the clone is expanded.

TGTGCCAGCAGCTTGGACGCGGGGGTAGCCAAAAACATTCAGTACTTC,CASSLDAGVAKNIQYF,TRBJ2-4,TRBD2,TRBV5-4,.,16
TGTGCCAGCAGCCCTTTAAGAGAGGGGGCTTATGGCTACACCTTC,CASSPLREGAYGYTF,TRBJ1-2,TRBD1,TRBV28,.,15
TGCAGCGTGACAGTCACTGAAGCTTTCTTT,CSVTVTEAFF,TRBJ1-1,.,TRBV29-1,.,10
TGTGCCAGCAGCTTAGGTGCGGGGGTCATCAATGAGCAGTTCTTC,CASSLGAGVINEQFF,TRBJ2-1,TRBD2,TRBV7-9,.,15
TGCGCCTGCAGCCACCCAGGCGGGGAGCCAAACATTCAGTACTTC,CACSHPGGEPNIQYF,TRBJ2-4,.,TRBV4-1,.,15
TGTGCCAGCAGCTTAGACCTACTGAACACTGAAGCTTTCTTT,CASSLDLLNTEAFF,TRBJ1-1,.,TRBV7-2,few,14
TGTGCCAGCAGTTTATTTCGCCCGGGGGCCAGAGGGATGAACACTGAAGCTTTCTTT,CASSLFRPGARGMNTEAFF,TRBJ1-1,.,TRBV27,.,19
TGCGCCAGCAGTTTAGCTAGCGGGAGGACCTACGAGCAGTACTTC,CASSLASGRTYEQYF,TRBJ2-7,TRBD2,TRBV5-1,.,15
TGTGCCAGCAGCCAAGGGCGGCGGCGCTACAATGAGCAGTTCTTC,CASSQGRRRYNEQFF,TRBJ2-1,.,TRBV3-1,.,15
TGCAGTGCTAGAGATGGGGGGCGCGTCTACGAGCAGTACTTC,CSARDGGRVYEQYF,TRBJ2-7,.,TRBV20-1,few,14
TGTGCCAGCTCCCTCACCGGGACTAGCAACGAGCAGTACTTC,CASSLTGTSNEQYF,TRBJ2-7,TRBD2,TRBV12-3/TRBV12-4,few,14
TGTGCCAGCAGCTTAGCCATTCCTCCCTACGAGCAGTACTTC,CASSLAIPPYEQYF,TRBJ2-7,.,TRBV7-2,few,14
TGTGCCAGCAGCCCCAGCTTCAGCGTAGGAGAGACCCAGTACTTC,CASSPSFSVGETQYF,TRBJ2-5,.,TRBV7-2,few,15
TGTGCCAGATCTGACAGTCTCTGGGGCGAGCAGTACTTC,CARSDSLWGEQYF,TRBJ2-7,.,TRBV6-6,.,13
TGCAGTGCTAGAGATGGGGGACAGGCGGGTCAGCCCCAGCATTTT,CSARDGGQAGQPQHF,TRBJ1-5,TRBD1,TRBV20-1,.,15
TGCAGCGTTAGCGGGACTAGCGAGGGGTCCTCCTACGAGCAGTACTTC,CSVSGTSEGSSYEQYF,TRBJ2-7,TRBD2,TRBV29-1,.,16
TGTGCCAGCAGCTTAGATCTAGCCTTTAATACGCAGTATTTT,CASSLDLAFNTQYF,TRBJ2-3,.,TRBV7-2,.,14
TGTGCCAGCAGTTACGACAGGAGATTCACAGATACGCAGTATTTT,CASSYDRRFTDTQYF,TRBJ2-3,.,TRBV28,.,15
TGTGCCAGCAGTTTTCGAGGGGGGCCCCCCTACGAGCAGTACTTC,CASSFRGGPPYEQYF,TRBJ2-7,.,TRBV6-2/TRBV6-3,.,15
TGCGCCAGCAGCCCTATTACGGGGGACCAAAATTCACCCCTCCACTTT,CASSPITGDQNSPLHF,TRBJ1-6,.,TRBV4-1,.,16
TGTGCCAGCAGCTCGGGACAGGGCGAAGGTTCCTACGAGCAGTACTTC,CASSSGQGEGSYEQYF,TRBJ2-7,TRBD1,TRBV7-6,.,16
TGTGCCAGCAGCCGGGGAGCCATCATGCAAGAGACCCAGTACTTC,CASSRGAIMQETQYF,TRBJ2-5,.,TRBV6-2/TRBV6-3,.,15
TGTGCCAGCAGTTACCTCGGGACTAGCGGGGAATGGACAGATACGCAGTATTTT,CASSYLGTSGEWTDTQYF,TRBJ2-3,TRBD2,TRBV6-2/TRBV6-3,.,18
TGTGCCAGCAGGCGAATAGTGACTAGCGGATCCAATGAGCAGTTCTTC,CASRRIVTSGSNEQFF,TRBJ2-1,TRBD2,TRBV6-5,.,16
TGTGCCAGCAGCTTAAGGTCCATAGCGGGGGGGACGACCTACGAGCAGTACTTC,CASSLRSIAGGTTYEQYF,TRBJ2-7,TRBD2,TRBV11-2,.,18
TGTGCCAGCAGCTTAGTAGCGGGGAGTAAGTACAATGAGCAGTTCTTC,CASSLVAGSKYNEQFF,TRBJ2-1,TRBD2,TRBV11-2,few,16
TGCAGCGTTGATGTCGGGGGCATAGAAAACATTCGGTACTTC,CSVDVGGIENIRYF,TRBJ2-5,.,TRBV29-1,.,14
TGTGCCATCAGGAATAGCGGGAGAACAGATACGCAGTATTTT,CAIRNSGRTDTQYF,TRBJ2-3,TRBD2,TRBV10-3,.,14
TGCGCCAGCAGCCAAGATGGGGGACTTGGCATTCAGTACTTC,CASSQDGGLGIQYF,TRBJ2-4,.,TRBV4-1,few,14
TGCGCCAGCAGCGCGGGAAGCCACGTGTGGAACACTGAAGCTTTCTTT,CASSAGSHVWNTEAFF,TRBJ1-1,.,TRBV4-1,.,16
TGTGCCAGCAGCGTAAGAAGTAATCAATGGAGGGGGCAGTACTTC,CASSVRSNQWRGQYF,TRBJ2-5,.,TRBV9,.,15
TGTGCCAGCACCCGGCAAGCCGCGGGGGACGAGCAGTACTTC,CASTRQAAGDEQYF,TRBJ2-7,TRBD2,TRBV2,few,14
TGTGCCAGCAGCTTAGTTATCGGTAACACTGAAGCTTTCTTT,CASSLVIGNTEAFF,TRBJ1-1,.,TRBV7-9,.,14
TGTGCCAGCAGAGGGGCCGTCTGGGAGCAGTACTTC,CASRGAVWEQYF,TRBJ2-7,.,TRBV27,.,12
TGTGCCAGCAGCGTGGGACTAGGGGCGGGGGACACAGATACGCAGTATTTT,CASSVGLGAGDTDTQYF,TRBJ2-3,TRBD2,TRBV9,once,17
TGTGCCAGCGCCATATTCTACGAGCAGTACTTC,CASAIFYEQYF,TRBJ2-7,.,TRBV12-3/TRBV12-4,.,11
TGTGCCACCAGTGATAAGTGGGACAGGGTGTCGTATGAGCAGTTCTTC,CATSDKWDRVSYEQFF,TRBJ2-1,TRBD1,TRBV24-1,.,16
TGTGCCAGCAGTCGAGGCACAGGGGCTAGCGGGGGTGATCACCAAGAGACCCAGTACTTC,CASSRGTGASGGDHQETQYF,TRBJ2-5,TRBD2,TRBV14,.,20
TGTGCCAGTATACCACGAGGGACAGGGGGTTCCTACGAGCAGTACTTC,CASIPRGTGGSYEQYF,TRBJ2-7,TRBD1,TRBV6-6,few,16
TGTGCCACCAGCAGAGAACTGGGACAGGGTCCGGGGGAGCAGTACTTC,CATSRELGQGPGEQYF,TRBJ2-4,TRBD1,TRBV15,few,16
TGTGCCAGCTCCGCCCGGAGGGCTAGCGGGGCCAAAAACATTCAGTACTTC,CASSARRASGAKNIQYF,TRBJ2-4,TRBD2,TRBV28,.,17
TGTGCCAGTAGCTTAGGTTCTGCCGGGGGGGAGACCCAGTACTTC,CASSLGSAGGETQYF,TRBJ2-5,TRBD2,TRBV7-2,once,15
TGTGCCAGCAGTTTTCCGGCTCACCACGAGCAGTACTTC,CASSFPAHHEQYF,TRBJ2-7,.,TRBV12-3/TRBV12-4,few,13
TGTGCCACCAGTGATCGCAGGGATGGCTACACCTTC,CATSDRRDGYTF,TRBJ1-2,.,TRBV24-1,.,12
TGTGCCAGCAGCCCCGGCGTCTTTGGGGCCAACGTCCTGACTTTC,CASSPGVFGANVLTF,TRBJ2-6,.,TRBV5-8,.,15
TGTGCCTCCATGCTGTCGGGGGGTCCAGATACGCAGTATTTT,CASMLSGGPDTQYF,TRBJ2-3,TRBD2,TRBV6-6,.,14
TGTGCCAGCAGTTTAGCGGGGAATAAGAAAGAGACCCAGTACTTC,CASSLAGNKKETQYF,TRBJ2-5,.,TRBV28,.,15
TGCAGTGCTAGTGTTTCCCTTGGGGGGCAAGAGACCCAGTACTTC,CSASVSLGGQETQYF,TRBJ2-5,.,TRBV20-1,few,15
TGTGCCATCAGTGAGTGGCAGGGGCGAGACAATGAGCAGTTCTTC,CAISEWQGRDNEQFF,TRBJ2-1,.,TRBV10-3,few,15
TGCAGCGCCAAGTCCAGGAGCGGGGGTTACGAGCAGTACTTC,CSAKSRSGGYEQYF,TRBJ2-7,TRBD2,TRBV29-1,few,14
TGTGCCACCAGTCCCCCGGGACAGGGTTTCAATGAGCAGTTCTTC,CATSPPGQGFNEQFF,TRBJ2-1,TRBD1,TRBV24-1,.,15
TGTGCCATCAGTGAGCGGGGACGGTTCGCAGATACGCAGTATTTT,CAISERGRFADTQYF,TRBJ2-3,.,TRBV10-3,few,15
TGTGCCAGCCTCCAGACGGTTAGCCAAGAGACCCAGTACTTC,CASLQTVSQETQYF,TRBJ2-5,.,TRBV7-2,many,14
TGTGCCAGCAGCCAAAATCCCGAATGGGGTTCTAGCACAGATACGCAGTATTTT,CASSQNPEWGSSTDTQYF,TRBJ2-3,.,TRBV4-2,.,18
TGTGCCACCTACAACCTCGGGACACCGATCCGAAATGAGCAGTTCTTC,CATYNLGTPIRNEQFF,TRBJ2-1,.,TRBV6-2/TRBV6-3,.,16
TGTGCCAGCGGCCACAACGGGCTGCTCCAAGAGACCCAGTACTTC,CASGHNGLLQETQYF,TRBJ2-5,.,TRBV28,.,15
TGTGCCAGCTCGAAGAGACAGTCTGGGGCCAACGTCCTGACTTTC,CASSKRQSGANVLTF,TRBJ2-6,.,TRBV18,.,15
TGCGCCAGCAGCCTGTTACAGGGGCGTGAGAACTATGGCTACACCTTC,CASSLLQGRENYGYTF,TRBJ1-2,TRBD1,TRBV5-1,few,16